The 28 T cell receptor beta chains below were found in one sample sequenced in a study of long-term antiretroviral therapy in people with HIV. The authors ran the immunoSEQ assay, v3.0, at survey level. The repertoire was sequenced with immunoSEQ multiplex PCR; TCRdb's copy has only in-frame clones and lacks some. The repertoire holds roughly 35,000 clones, with roughly 85% as singletons. The sample was unsorted PBMCs, taken roughly 3.5 years after starting antiretroviral therapy. Every receptor here comes from a young man with HIV.

The chain carries TRBV5-1 and TRBJ1-1; TRBD1 matches at 8 bases. After removal of 4 bases from V and 6 bases from J, the junction contained 11 bases not matched to a gene. Germline V gene sequence: CDR1 SGHRS, CDR2 YFSETQ. The CDR3 covers 15 residues. CDR3 DNA sequence: TGCGCCAGCAGCCTGGGACCCAGGGGGCTAGCTGAAGCTTTCTTT. Amino acids: CASSLGPRGLAEAFF.

CDR3 residues: CASSFGQFLPVYEQYF. For the CDR3, the DNA is TGTGCCAGCAGTTTTGGGCAGTTCTTACCGGTCTACGAGCAGTACTTC. The chain combines TRBV27 with TRBJ2-7; D unresolved. Trimming left V 3 bases short and J 3 bases short, with 18 bases between. The CDR3 length is 16 residues. Germline values: CDR1 MNHEY, CDR2 SMNVEV (reference sequence).

The rearrangement joins TRBV4-2 to TRBJ1-5, with D perhaps TRBD1 (6 bases). Germline V gene lookup returns CDR1 LGHNA and CDR2 YNFKEQ. V was trimmed by 0 bases and J by 5 bases, leaving 17 bases between them. CDR3 size: 17 residues. In nucleotides, the CDR3 is TGTGCCAGCAGCCAAGAACAGGGTTTGGGAGGGCATCAGCCCCAGCATTTT. This encodes CASSQEQGLGGHQPQHF.

The chain is built from TRBV27 and TRBJ2-7, with D possibly being TRBD2 (5 bases). The CDR3 sequence is 13 residues long. Trimming stripped 5 bases from V and 0 bases from J, with 8 bases between. CDR1 is MNHEY and CDR2 is SMNVEV in the germline V gene (reference sequence). CDR3 protein: CASSTADSYEQYF. The DNA for the CDR3 is TGTGCCAGCAGTACAGCGGACTCCTACGAGCAGTACTTC.

The chain has TRBV6-5 and TRBJ2-7; a weak D match, TRBD2 (5 bases). Deletions cut 4 bases from V and 2 bases from J, with 12 bases between. CDR1 and CDR2 from the germline V gene are MNHEY and SVGAGI. The CDR3 consists of 14 residues. The DNA for the CDR3 is TGTGCCAGCAGTTCCAATCGGGGAACCTACGAGCAGTACTTC. As protein: CASSSNRGTYEQYF.

The rearrangement links TRBV5-1 to TRBJ1-4; D remains unclear. The V end was cut by 2 bases, the J end by 0 bases, with 2 bases between. Germline V gene lookup returns CDR1 SGHRS and CDR2 YFSETQ. The CDR3 covers 13 residues. CDR3 loop: CASSLSTNEKLFF. Written as DNA, the CDR3 is TGCGCCAGCAGCTTATCAACTAATGAAAAACTGTTTTTT.

This clone was seen a handful of times. CDR3 coding DNA: TGTGCCAGCAGCGCGTTCGAGACCCCATCCTACGAGCAGTACTTC. This gives the protein CASSAFETPSYEQYF. V usage is TRBV9 and J usage is TRBJ2-7; D not resolved. V lost 3 bases to trimming and J lost 1 base, with 14 bases between them. The CDR3 is 15 residues long. Per germline, CDR1 SGDLS and CDR2 YYNGEE. Drawing the rest from reference TRBV9 and TRBJ2-7, the complete variable domain is DSGVTQTPKHLITATGQRVTLRCSPRSGDLSVYWYQQSLDQGLQFLIQYYNGEERAKGNILERFSAQQFPDLHSELNLSSLELGDSALYFCASSAFETPSYEQYFGPGTRLTVT.

The J gene is TRBJ1-3, the V gene TRBV5-1, with D maybe TRBD1 (5 bases). Germline CDR1 reads SGHRS; CDR2 reads YFSETQ. Trimming took off 2 bases at V and 3 bases at J, with 12 bases between the two ends. The CDR3 totals 15 residues. CDR3 protein: CASSLNSGYGNTIYF. The CDR3 bases are TGCGCCAGCAGCTTAAACTCAGGGTATGGAAACACCATATATTTT.

CDR3 loop: CASSQDGTGSSDTQYF. DNA of the CDR3: TGCGCCAGCAGCCAAGATGGGACAGGGTCCTCAGATACGCAGTATTTT. This chain joins TRBV4-3 and TRBJ2-3; 9 bases are a match to TRBD1. The germline V gene has CDR1 LGHNA and CDR2 YSLEER. This CDR3 comprises 16 residues. J was trimmed by 4 bases and V by 0 bases; bases with no gene match: 5.

The chain links TRBV27 to TRBJ2-7; 7 bases line up with TRBD2. This CDR3 spans 13 amino acids. The ends lost 8 bases at V and 2 bases at J; junction bases unmatched: 6. Germline CDR1 MNHEY, CDR2 SMNVEV (reference sequence). CDR3 coding DNA: TGTGCCAGCTCATGGGGGGGGACCTACGAGCAGTACTTC. Its translation is CASSWGGTYEQYF.

The chain has TRBV5-5 and TRBJ2-6, with 8 bases identical to TRBD1. Trimming removed 1 base from V and 0 bases from J; junction bases left unmatched: 6. CDR3 length equals 18 residues. CDR1 and CDR2 from the germline V gene are SGHKS and YYEKEE (reference sequence). CDR3 nucleotide sequence: TGTGCCAGCAGCTTGAACGCGGGACAGGCCTCTGGGGCCAACGTCCTGACTTTC. This encodes CASSLNAGQASGANVLTF. The variable domain in full, with the rest retrieved from reference TRBV5-5 and TRBJ2-6, is DAGVTQSPTHLIKTRGQQVTLRCSPISGHKSVSWYQQVLGQGPQFIFQYYEKEERGRGNFPDRFSARQFPNYSSELNVNALLLGDSALYLCASSLNAGQASGANVLTFGAGSRLTVL.

This clone showed up just once. The V call is TRBV6-6, the J call TRBJ2-7; no definite D call. Trimming left V 5 bases short and J 1 base short, with 15 bases between. This CDR3 is built from 15 residues. Germline V gives CDR1 MNHNY, CDR2 SVGAGI (reference sequence). The CDR3 reads CASSTRSSPSYEQYF. The DNA of the CDR3 is TGTGCCAGCAGTACCCGGAGTAGCCCATCCTACGAGCAGTACTTC.

This clone was counted a single time. This chain links TRBV5-4 with TRBJ2-3, with 10 nucleotides matching TRBD2. Germline CDR1 is SGHNT and CDR2 is YYREEE (reference sequence). V gave up 0 bases and J gave up 4 bases; unmatched junction bases: 5. The CDR3 totals 16 residues. CDR3 region: CASSLEASGSPDTQYF. Written as DNA, the CDR3 is TGTGCCAGCAGCTTGGAAGCTAGCGGGAGCCCAGATACGCAGTATTTT.

J is TRBJ2-7 and V is TRBV18; perhaps TRBD1 as D (5 bases). The CDR3 length is 15 residues. Trimming removed 6 bases at V and 2 bases at J, with 17 bases between. Germline-derived CDR1 and CDR2 are KGHSH and LQKENI. CDR3 nucleotide sequence: TGTGCCAGCTCCGATCAGGGTAAAGTACCCTACGAGCAGTACTTC. This sequence encodes CASSDQGKVPYEQYF.

The chain recombines TRBV5-1 with TRBJ1-1; D might be TRBD1 (5 bases). The CDR3 length is 13 residues. Trimming pared 5 bases from V and 2 bases from J, leaving 10 bases between. The germline V gene has CDR1 SGHRS and CDR2 YFSETQ. The CDR3 is CASSVGPNTEAFF. CDR3 in DNA: TGCGCCAGCAGTGTGGGGCCCAACACTGAAGCTTTCTTT.

Only one count was recorded for this clone. This chain uses TRBV5-1 with TRBJ2-5, with 8 bases fitting TRBD1. The V segment lost 4 bases and the J segment 4 bases; nucleotides outside the gene matches: 6. The V gene's germline CDR1 is SGHRS and CDR2 YFSETQ. CDR3 length: 14 residues. The CDR3 loop reads CASSHGQGGETQYF. The CDR3 DNA follows: TGCGCCAGCAGCCATGGACAGGGCGGAGAGACCCAGTACTTC.

This chain connects TRBV27 to TRBJ2-1, with 8 positions matching TRBD2. Germline trimming cut 1 base from V and 3 bases from J; bases unmatched to any gene: 5. Looked up from germline, CDR1 is MNHEY and CDR2 is SMNVEV (reference sequence). The CDR3 is 16 residues long. In DNA form, the CDR3 reads TGTGCCAGCAGTTTATATGGGACTAGACACTACAATGAGCAGTTCTTC. Its translation is CASSLYGTRHYNEQFF.

The CDR3 protein is CASSYSLSTEAFF. DNA of the CDR3: TGTGCCAGCAGTTACTCGTTGAGCACTGAAGCTTTCTTT. The chain joins TRBV6-6 to TRBJ1-1; no firm D call. The V gene lost 0 bases and the J gene lost 4 bases, with 6 bases spanning the gap. CDR1 and CDR2 (germline): MNHNY, SVGAGI (reference sequence). This CDR3 contains 13 residues.

This clone has just one count. The V gene is TRBV2, the J gene TRBJ2-1; D is undetermined. Germline CDR1 and CDR2: SNHLY and FYNNEI. The CDR3 spans 15 residues. V was trimmed by 3 bases and J by 8 bases, leaving 17 bases between them. The CDR3 region has the DNA TGTGCCAGCAGTGATGATGCTCACCCAGGAGATGAGCAGTTCTTC. Translating gives CASSDDAHPGDEQFF.

The chain joins TRBV5-5 to TRBJ2-6; the D gene is possibly TRBD1 (5 bases). The CDR3 length is 17 residues. V was cut by 2 bases and J by 2 bases, with 14 bases left in between. The germline gives CDR1 SGHKS, CDR2 YYEKEE (reference sequence). CDR3 sequence reads: CASSFLTIRAGANVLTF. The DNA for the CDR3 is TGTGCCAGCAGCTTCCTTACCATCAGGGCTGGGGCCAACGTCCTGACTTTC. Variable domain in full (rest from reference TRBV5-5 and TRBJ2-6): DAGVTQSPTHLIKTRGQQVTLRCSPISGHKSVSWYQQVLGQGPQFIFQYYEKEERGRGNFPDRFSARQFPNYSSELNVNALLLGDSALYLCASSFLTIRAGANVLTFGAGSRLTVL.

The chain recombines TRBV27 with TRBJ2-1; 10 bases are a match to TRBD2. V shed 5 bases and J 4 bases; nucleotides not matched to a gene: 5. The CDR3 has 15 residues. The germline V gene encodes CDR1 MNHEY and CDR2 SMNVEV (reference sequence). CDR3 residues: CASSESSGGYNEQFF. The CDR3 bases are TGTGCCAGCAGTGAGTCTAGCGGGGGTTACAATGAGCAGTTCTTC.

The chain combines TRBV19 with TRBJ1-1; D is ambiguous. The V gene lost 6 bases and the J gene lost 0 bases, with 8 bases spanning the gap. This CDR3 is built from 13 residues. In germline, CDR1 is LNHDA, CDR2 SQIVND (reference sequence). The CDR3 bases are TGTGCCAGTAGGAGGACCCTGAACACTGAAGCTTTCTTT. This encodes CASRRTLNTEAFF.

V usage is TRBV14 and J usage is TRBJ2-7; D is ambiguous. The CDR3 has 15 residues. Germline V gene lookup returns CDR1 SGHDN and CDR2 FVKESK. Trimming shortened V by 0 bases and J by 4 bases, and 13 bases separated the two germline ends. The CDR3 loop is CASSQDRSPPYEQYF. CDR3 DNA: TGTGCCAGCAGCCAAGACAGGTCCCCCCCTTACGAGCAGTACTTC.

The chain links TRBV7-9 to TRBJ1-3; D uncertain. The V gene's germline CDR1 is SEHNR and CDR2 FQNEAQ (reference sequence). CDR3 length: 19 amino acids. V lost 1 base, J lost 0 bases, and 19 bases lay in between. The DNA of the CDR3 is TGTGCCAGCAGCTTAGAGCGGAGGACTCCACGTCTCTCTGGAAACACCATATATTTT. Amino acid sequence: CASSLERRTPRLSGNTIYF.

The chain is built from TRBV7-9 and TRBJ1-1; tentatively, D is TRBD1 (5 bases). Trimming cost V 5 bases and J 1 base, with 8 bases left between them. This CDR3 has 13 amino acids. Germline V lookup: CDR1 SEHNR, CDR2 FQNEAQ (reference sequence). CDR3 loop: CASSNRGNTEAFF. The DNA of the CDR3 is TGTGCCAGCAGCAATAGGGGGAACACTGAAGCTTTCTTT. Filled out from reference TRBV7-9 and TRBJ1-1, the complete variable domain reads DTGVSQNPRHKITKRGQNVTFRCDPISEHNRLYWYRQTLGQGPEFLTYFQNEAQLEKSRLLSDRFSAERPKGSFSTLEIQRTEQGDSAMYLCASSNRGNTEAFFGQGTRLTVV.

The genes are TRBV9 and TRBJ1-1; no definite D call. This CDR3 region has 13 residues. The germline CDR1 and CDR2 sequences are SGDLS and YYNGEE. Deletions cut 3 bases from V and 2 bases from J, with 8 bases between. Written as DNA, the CDR3 is TGTGCCAGCAGCGACAGTCGAAACACTGAAGCTTTCTTT. Translating it yields CASSDSRNTEAFF.

This clone has a handful of counts. The chain joins TRBV7-9 to TRBJ1-3; unclear D gene. CDR1 SEHNR and CDR2 FQNEAQ come from the germline V gene (reference sequence). The CDR3 runs 14 residues. V was clipped by 4 bases and J by 0 bases, with 7 bases between them. The CDR3 sequence: CASSYQSSGNTIYF. CDR3 bases: TGTGCCAGCAGCTATCAGAGCTCTGGAAACACCATATATTTT.

The chain recombines TRBV6-6 with TRBJ1-4; weak D call: TRBD1 (5 bases). The V gene lost 4 bases and the J gene lost 4 bases, with 13 bases spanning the gap. Per germline, CDR1 MNHNY and CDR2 SVGAGI (reference sequence). This CDR3 has 15 residues. CDR3 protein: CASSSPGRDNEKLFF. The CDR3 coding sequence is TGTGCCAGCAGTTCTCCGGGGCGCGATAATGAAAAACTGTTTTTT.